What follows describes a single T cell receptor beta chain. The antigen remains unidentified. The data were obtained in a study of CD4 T cell repertoires in COVID-19. Study-wide background: CFSE-low cells expanded 10 days with IL-2, then restimulated with other coronavirus spikes.

No culture step preceded sequencing of the ex vivo isolated memory T cells. Using immunoSEQ multiplex PCR, the repertoire was profiled, and TCRdb retains in-frame clones only, with some absent. Of tens of thousands of clones listed, more than 75% were seen once; the top ten hold roughly 0.6%. General observations from the study: Some SARS-CoV-2 clonotypes, between about 6 and 28%, recurred in SARS-CoV and/or HKU1 cultures. Two or all three memory subsets shared several highly expanded SARS-CoV-2-reactive clonotypes.

V lost 7 bases, J lost 0 bases, and 9 bases lay in between. CDR1 is LNHDA, CDR2 SQIVND, per germline (reference sequence). This CDR3 region has 13 residues. This TCR derives from a human donor who had COVID-19. This specimen consisted of central memory CD4+ T cells from blood, obtained before the COVID-19 pandemic. The V gene is TRBV19, the J gene TRBJ1-1; the D gene is possibly TRBD1 (6 bases). The CDR3 nucleotides are TGTGCCAGTACGGGACATCTGAACACTGAAGCTTTCTTT. It encodes CASTGHLNTEAFF.